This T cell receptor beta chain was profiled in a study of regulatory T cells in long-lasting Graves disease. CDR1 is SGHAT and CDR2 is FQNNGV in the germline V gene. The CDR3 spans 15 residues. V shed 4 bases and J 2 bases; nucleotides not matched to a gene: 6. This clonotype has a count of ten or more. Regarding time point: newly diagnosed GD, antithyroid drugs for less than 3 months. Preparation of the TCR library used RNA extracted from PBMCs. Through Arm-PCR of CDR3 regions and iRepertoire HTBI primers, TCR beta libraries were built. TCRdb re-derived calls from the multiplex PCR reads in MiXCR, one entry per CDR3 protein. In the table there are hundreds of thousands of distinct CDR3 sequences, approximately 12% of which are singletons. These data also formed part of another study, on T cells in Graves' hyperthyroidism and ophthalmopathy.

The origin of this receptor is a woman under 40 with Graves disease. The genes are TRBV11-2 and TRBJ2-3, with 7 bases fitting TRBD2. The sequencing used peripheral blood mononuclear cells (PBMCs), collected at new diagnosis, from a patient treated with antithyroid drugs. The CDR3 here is CASSYGGGYTDTQYF. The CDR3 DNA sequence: TGTGCCAGCAGCTACGGCGGGGGATACACAGATACGCAGTATTTT.